This T cell receptor beta chain was sequenced for a study of graft-versus-host responses after intestinal transplantation. Profiling relied on immunoSEQ multiplex PCR, and the TCRdb table lists in-frame clones only, not all of them. The sample records tens of thousands of clones, 90% being singletons. The CDR3 sequence is 14 residues long. Germline lookup yields CDR1 SNHLY and CDR2 FYNNEI. Trimming shortened V by 8 bases and J by 7 bases, and 20 bases separated the two germline ends. Comment on this clone: Its antigen is as yet unknown.

The specimen comprised unstimulated CD8+ T cells sorted from spleen or lymph node cells, sampled before transplant. The sequence derives from a human donor who was the organ donor for an intestinal transplant. The chain couples TRBV2 to TRBJ2-5; D may be TRBD1 (5 bases). CDR3 sequence reads: CASFDRGPVLTQYF. DNA for the CDR3: TGTGCCAGCTTCGATAGGGGTCCCGTTTTGACCCAGTACTTC.